This T cell receptor beta chain was recovered during a study of T cell responses to AZD1222 COVID-19 vaccine. Worth noting for this clone: The antigen is undetermined.

This CDR3 comprises 16 residues. The germline V and J ends were trimmed by 6 bases and 0 bases, with 16 bases remaining between them. Germline-derived CDR1 and CDR2 are SGHRS and YFSETQ. Overall study findings and caveats: Nearly half of unique spike-specific TCRs reportedly avoided B.1.351 and B.1.1.7 mutated regions. At baseline, seropositivity was found in only a handful of AZD1222 recipients. CD4 TCRs associated with vaccination spanned spike, dominating at 160-218 and 743-854.

The method was immunoSEQ multiplex PCR; TCRdb's version includes in-frame clones alone and lacks a portion of them. The sample shows tens of thousands of clones, 85% to 90% of them seen only once. Second-dose intervals near 4 or 12 weeks were combined. The rearrangement joins TRBV5-1 to TRBJ2-1; D possibly corresponds to TRBD2 (6 bases). The receptor was isolated from an adult who received the AZD1222 COVID-19 vaccine. The specimen comprised peripheral blood, sampled 28 days after the second AZD1222 dose. The CDR3 DNA reads TGCGCCAGCACCCTGGGAGGAGGGAGCTCCTACAATGAGCAGTTCTTC. It is translated as CASTLGGGSSYNEQFF.